This TCR beta chain emerged from a study of technical replicates of blood from several donors. The germline V gene encodes CDR1 LNHDA and CDR2 SQIVND (reference sequence). CDR3 length: 15 amino acids. V lost 2 bases, J lost 7 bases, and 4 bases stayed unmatched. The method was immunoSEQ multiplex PCR; TCRdb's version includes in-frame clones alone and lacks a portion of them. The profile shows about 70,000 clones, about nine tenths of them singletons. This receptor was identified in a human donor in good health. Some clones in this sample may be carry-over from other donors' samples. What was sequenced was PBMCs. J is TRBJ1-6 and V is TRBV19; 8 bases are a match to TRBD1. As DNA, the CDR3 is TGTGCCAGTAGTATACCGGACAGGGAAAATTCACCCCTCCACTTT. Encoded protein: CASSIPDRENSPLHF.